This entry concerns a single T cell receptor beta chain. Its antigen is unknown. This sample is drawn from a study of T cells in tuberculosis. Study-level background: A South African cohort included IGRA-negative adolescents, latently infected IGRA-positive adolescents and adults with active tuberculosis. General study points: A GMM-specific repertoire classifier reached 75% to 90% accuracy, AUROC over 0.85. The TCR-beta difference was not significant; alpha differences partly reflected length.

TCRdb's table, derived via immunoSEQ multiplex PCR, lists solely in-frame clones and lacks some. The data show 25,000 to 35,000 clones, under 95% seen once. This CDR3 spans 14 amino acids. The ends lost 3 bases at V and 8 bases at J; junction bases unmatched: 9. Per germline, CDR1 SGHDT and CDR2 YYEEEE. Time point described: new active TB diagnosis, blood taken before or within 7 days of starting treatment. Each donor contributed roughly 100,000 T cells on average, unsorted. The sequencing used PBMCs, collected at tuberculosis diagnosis. The chain is built from TRBV5-6 and TRBJ1-2; 8 nucleotides align to TRBD1. This clonotype was sampled from an adult with tuberculosis. Some clones in this sample may be carry-over from other donors' samples. The CDR3 region is CASSYYSGGQGYTF. CDR3 bases: TGTGCCAGCAGCTATTATTCAGGGGGCCAAGGCTACACCTTC.